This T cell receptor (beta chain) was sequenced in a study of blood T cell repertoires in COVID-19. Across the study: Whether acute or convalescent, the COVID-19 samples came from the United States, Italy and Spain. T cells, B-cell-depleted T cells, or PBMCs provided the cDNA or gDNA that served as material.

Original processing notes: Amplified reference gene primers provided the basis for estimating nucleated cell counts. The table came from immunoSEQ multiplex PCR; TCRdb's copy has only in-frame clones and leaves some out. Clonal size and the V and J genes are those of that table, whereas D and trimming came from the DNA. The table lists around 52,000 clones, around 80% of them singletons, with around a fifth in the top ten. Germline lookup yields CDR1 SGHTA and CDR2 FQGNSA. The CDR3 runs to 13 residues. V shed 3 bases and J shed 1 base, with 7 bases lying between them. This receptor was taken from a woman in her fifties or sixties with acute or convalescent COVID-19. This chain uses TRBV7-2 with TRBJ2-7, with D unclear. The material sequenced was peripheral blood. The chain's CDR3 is CASSFEQSYEQYF. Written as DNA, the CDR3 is TGTGCCAGCAGCTTTGAACAGTCCTACGAGCAGTACTTC.